The T cell receptor beta chain described here comes from a study of blood T cells in healthy people across ages. Study-wide results and caveats: Greater diversity and more naive CD4+ cells were seen in long-lived donors than in aged donors.

It was with a sample-barcoded 5' primer and a J-beta primer mix that a second PCR of about 6 to 12 cycles was run. TCRdb processed the 5' RACE reads anew with MiXCR; each CDR3 protein has one entry. The sample comprises over 1,500,000 distinct CDR3 sequences, about two fifths of which are singletons, and 23% rests with the top ten. Concerning this clonotype itself: What it binds is not known.

This CDR3 region has 15 residues. Unmatched junction bases numbered 8, after V lost 6 bases and J lost 8 bases. Germline-derived CDR1 and CDR2 are LGHNT and FRNRAP. Input material: blood. The TCR comes from a human donor in good health. The chain links TRBV12-5 to TRBJ2-1, with 12 bases identical to TRBD1. The CDR3 protein is CASGSGTGGGDEQFF. The CDR3 DNA is TGTGCTAGTGGCTCGGGGACAGGGGGCGGGGATGAGCAGTTCTTC.